The 23 T cell receptor beta chains below were found in one sample sequenced in a study of response to subunit inactivated influenza vaccine. In TCRdb, the RT-PCR reads were re-called with MiXCR into one record per CDR3 protein. The repertoire holds approximately 480,000 distinct CDR3 sequences, with roughly 9.7% as singletons. Material: PBMCs from blood, obtained 40 to 50 days after vaccination. The origin of the receptors is a middle-aged man who received an inactivated influenza vaccine.

This clonotype has just a few counts. The chain combines TRBV25-1 with TRBJ2-3; 8 bases map to TRBD1. The V gene's germline CDR1 is MGHDK and CDR2 SYGVNS. The CDR3 has 16 residues. V was clipped by 6 bases and J by 0 bases; unmatched bases: 8. The CDR3 is CASREGTGASTDTQYF. The CDR3 DNA reads as TGTGCCAGCAGGGAAGGGACAGGCGCTAGCACAGATACGCAGTATTTT.

The sample holds a few counts of this clonotype. V gene TRBV5-1 combines with J gene TRBJ1-1; D unclear. The germline gives CDR1 SGHRS, CDR2 YFSETQ. V lost 0 bases and J lost 5, with 11 bases in between. The CDR3 contains 14 residues. CDR3 in DNA: TGCGCCAGCAGCTTGGCCGAGAGTTGGACTGAAGCTTTCTTT. It encodes CASSLAESWTEAFF.

This clonotype has a handful of counts. V and J are TRBV12-5 and TRBJ1-5; D is possibly TRBD1 (5 bases). There are 12 residues in the CDR3. Per germline, CDR1 LGHNT and CDR2 FRNRAP. V shed 5 bases and J shed 10 bases, with 12 bases lying between them. The CDR3 DNA reads as TGTGCTAGTGGTACCCCCGGGGGACCCCAGCATTTT. Protein product: CASGTPGGPQHF. Complete variable domain (other parts from reference TRBV12-5 and TRBJ1-5): DARVTQTPRHKVTEMGQEVTMRCQPILGHNTVFWYRQTMMQGLELLAYFRNRAPLDDSGMPKDRFSAEMPDATLATLKIQPSEPRDSAVYFCASGTPGGPQHFGDGTRLSIL.

Only a few counts were recorded for this clonotype. This chain uses TRBV7-9 with TRBJ2-3; D unresolved. The CDR3 consists of 12 residues. Germline V lookup: CDR1 SEHNR, CDR2 FQNEAQ (reference sequence). Between the trimmed V and J ends, which lost 0 bases and 5 bases, there was a span of 3 bases. The DNA for the CDR3 is TGTGCCAGCAGCTTAGCGCAAGATACGCAGTATTTT. Protein product: CASSLAQDTQYF.

The CDR3 spells CSARSNGGGQTQYF. The CDR3 DNA is TGCAGTGCTAGAAGTAACGGGGGCGGACAGACCCAGTACTTC. This chain uses TRBV20-1 with TRBJ2-5; D might be TRBD1 or TRBD2, each matching 6 bases. Trimming cost V 2 bases and J 6 bases, with 16 bases left between them. From germline, CDR1 is DFQATT and CDR2 SNEGSKA (reference sequence). The CDR3 has 14 amino acids.

This clonotype was observed a handful of times. The chain joins TRBV5-1 to TRBJ2-6, with no clear D. Between the trimmed V and J ends, which lost 4 bases and 3 bases, there was a span of 11 bases. The CDR3 contains 15 residues. The V gene's germline CDR1 is SGHRS and CDR2 YFSETQ. The CDR3 spells CASSLELVGANVLTF. CDR3 DNA sequence: TGCGCCAGCAGCCTCGAGCTTGTTGGGGCCAACGTCCTGACTTTC.

V and J are TRBV7-9 and TRBJ2-7; 8 bases map to TRBD1. This CDR3 is 16 amino acids long. Germline lookup yields CDR1 SEHNR and CDR2 FQNEAQ (reference sequence). After removal of 5 bases from V and 4 bases from J, the junction contained 13 bases not matched to a gene. The chain's CDR3 is CASSLSFQGAGYEQYF. DNA of the CDR3: TGTGCCAGCAGCCTTTCTTTTCAGGGGGCAGGTTACGAGCAGTACTTC.

This clonotype came up a few times. V gene TRBV28 combines with J gene TRBJ1-1, with 9 bases identical to TRBD1. The CDR3 consists of 16 residues. V lost 6 bases and J lost 5; bases outside the gene matches: 13. CDR1 is MDHEN, CDR2 SYDVKM, per germline. Here the CDR3 DNA reads TGTGCCAGCAGACCACTACAGGGGGCCCCGGGGACTGAAGCTTTCTTT. This sequence encodes CASRPLQGAPGTEAFF. Combining the CDR3 with reference TRBV28 and TRBJ1-1 gives the whole variable domain DVKVTQSSRYLVKRTGEKVFLECVQDMDHENMFWYRQDPGLGLRLIYFSYDVKMKEKGDIPEGYSVSREKKERFSLILESASTNQTSMYLCASRPLQGAPGTEAFFGQGTRLTVV.

This chain joins TRBV5-1 and TRBJ2-3, with D unclear. The CDR3 runs to 15 residues. Trimming cost V 0 bases and J 1 base, with 9 bases left between them. Germline loops: CDR1 SGHRS, CDR2 YFSETQ. As DNA, the CDR3 is TGCGCCAGCAGCTTGGAAGGATTTGGCACAGATACGCAGTATTTT. It yields the protein CASSLEGFGTDTQYF.

This clonotype was found many times. The chain joins TRBV29-1 to TRBJ1-6, with 10 bases matching TRBD1. The CDR3 contains 13 residues. Losses at the gene ends were 7 bases for V and 7 bases for J; bases not matched to a gene: 4. Germline CDR1 and CDR2: SQVTM and ANQGSEA. CDR3 DNA sequence: TGCAGCGCTCGGACAGGGGGAAATTCACCCCTCCACTTT. It specifies CSARTGGNSPLHF.

The chain has TRBV29-1 and TRBJ2-5; 7 bases map to TRBD1. Germline CDR1 is SQVTM and CDR2 is ANQGSEA. The CDR3 is made up of 12 amino acids. Trimming at V came to 7 bases and at J to 4 bases, leaving 6 bases not matched to a gene. Here the CDR3 DNA reads TGCAGCGCTCTACAGGGGCCAGAGACCCAGTACTTC. Translated: CSALQGPETQYF. The full variable domain, its missing parts supplied by reference TRBV29-1 and TRBJ2-5, is SAVISQKPSRDICQRGTSLTIQCQVDSQVTMMFWYRQQPGQSLTLIATANQGSEATYESGFVIDKFPISRPNLTFSTLTVSNMSPEDSSIYLCSALQGPETQYFGPGTRLLVL.

This clonotype showed up just a few times. The rearrangement links TRBV4-1 to TRBJ1-6; weak D call: TRBD1 (6 bases). The CDR3 length is 13 residues. Trimming cost V 3 bases and J 8 bases, with 8 bases left between them. Per germline, CDR1 MGHRA and CDR2 YSYEKL. CDR3 residues: CASSHRGDSPLHF. The CDR3 DNA sequence: TGCGCCAGCAGCCACAGGGGTGATTCACCCCTCCACTTT.

The rearrangement links TRBV5-1 to TRBJ2-3, with 14 bases fitting TRBD2. The CDR3 has 17 amino acids. The ends lost 4 bases at V and 3 bases at J; junction bases unmatched: 7. Germline CDR1 is SGHRS and CDR2 is YFSETQ. The CDR3 coding sequence is TGCGCCAGCAGCACCGGGACTAGCGGGAGACCAACAGATACGCAGTATTTT. Its protein product is CASSTGTSGRPTDTQYF.

This clonotype has at least ten counts. This chain links TRBV5-1 with TRBJ2-1, with 11 nucleotides matching TRBD1. CDR3 length: 15 amino acids. Germline values: CDR1 SGHRS, CDR2 YFSETQ. V was clipped by 5 bases and J by 8 bases; unmatched bases: 9. The CDR3 region is CASRAPGQGVDEQFF. CDR3 DNA sequence: TGCGCCAGCAGGGCCCCGGGACAGGGGGTCGATGAGCAGTTCTTC.

This rearrangement joins TRBV5-5 to TRBJ2-3; D gene unclear. The CDR3 has 15 amino acids. V gave up 2 bases and J gave up 0 bases, with 10 bases separating them. Germline CDR1 SGHKS, CDR2 YYEKEE (reference sequence). The CDR3 DNA follows: TGTGCCAGCAGCTTACAATTCGGGAGCACAGATACGCAGTATTTT. Translation: CASSLQFGSTDTQYF.

This clonotype was counted a few times. The V and J genes are TRBV15 and TRBJ2-7; TRBD2 is a possible D gene (6 bases). CDR3 size: 16 residues. V lost 0 bases and J 4 bases, leaving 16 bases between the germline ends. Germline CDR1 and CDR2: LNHNV and YYDKDF (reference sequence). The CDR3 sequence: CATSRDVRRGQYEQYF. For the CDR3, the DNA is TGTGCCACCAGCAGAGATGTTAGGCGGGGTCAATACGAGCAGTACTTC.

The rearrangement links TRBV7-2 to TRBJ2-1; a weak D match, TRBD1 (6 bases). Trimming removed 5 bases at V and 4 bases at J, with 15 bases between. This CDR3 contains 15 residues. Germline loops: CDR1 SGHTA, CDR2 FQGNSA. The CDR3 here is CASSRSLGGYNEQFF. CDR3 bases: TGTGCCAGCAGCCGGTCCCTAGGGGGATACAATGAGCAGTTCTTC.

J is TRBJ2-7 and V is TRBV6-2 or TRBV6-3, with no clear D. The CDR3 loop spans 13 amino acids. V was shortened by 7 bases and J by 0 bases, with 10 bases between the two germline ends. Germline V gene sequence: CDR1 MNHEY, CDR2 SVGEGT. The CDR3 here is CASKDGNSYEQYF. CDR3 DNA: TGTGCCAGCAAAGACGGAAACTCCTACGAGCAGTACTTC.

This clonotype was found a few times. Because the CDR3's place on the DNA is in doubt, the DNA is left out and the CDR3 is given as listed by TCRdb. The V call is TRBV20-1, the J call TRBJ2-7; the listed D gene, TRBD1, was not tested against the DNA. The germline V gene encodes CDR1 DFQATT and CDR2 SNEGSKA (reference sequence). The CDR3 is 15 residues long, ends included. The CDR3 protein is CSATPRQGLSLEQYF.

This clonotype was detected only a few times. The DNA for the CDR3 is TGTGCCAGCAGCCTTCTAGCGGGAGGTCTACCAGATACGCAGTATTTT. It specifies CASSLLAGGLPDTQYF. The chain uses TRBV14 and TRBJ2-3; 11 bases are shared with TRBD2. Looked up from germline, CDR1 is SGHDN and CDR2 is FVKESK. This CDR3 has 16 amino acids. Trimming removed 4 bases from V and 4 bases from J; junction bases left unmatched: 7.

The chain combines TRBV7-2 with TRBJ2-7; 7 bases align to TRBD1. There are 14 residues in the CDR3. Germline V CDR1 and CDR2: SGHTA, FQGNSA. J gave up 6 bases and V 5 bases, and 10 bases lay outside the gene matches. CDR3: CASSPTGRRAEQYF. The CDR3 DNA reads TGTGCCAGCAGCCCGACAGGGCGGCGGGCCGAGCAGTACTTC.

This clonotype was recorded a few times. This chain connects TRBV7-2 to TRBJ2-3; D remains ambiguous. Trimming removed 5 bases at V and 0 bases at J, with 12 bases between. The germline V gene has CDR1 SGHTA and CDR2 FQGNSA. The CDR3 has 15 amino acids. The DNA for the CDR3 is TGTGCCAGCAGCCCCTCCATCTCTAGCACAGATACGCAGTATTTT. Protein sequence: CASSPSISSTDTQYF.

The CDR3 DNA follows: TGTGCCAGCTCACCGGGCAGTAGGGGGCGATCCCACTACAATGAGCAGTTCTTC. Translating it yields CASSPGSRGRSHYNEQFF. V gene TRBV18 combines with J gene TRBJ2-1, with 7 positions matching TRBD1. V lost 3 bases, J lost 3 bases, and 14 bases stayed unmatched. Germline V gives CDR1 KGHSH, CDR2 LQKENI. The CDR3 is made up of 18 amino acids. The entire variable domain, with the rest obtained from reference TRBV18 and TRBJ2-1, is as follows: NAGVMQNPRHLVRRRGQEARLRCSPMKGHSHVYWYRQLPEEGLKFMVYLQKENIIDESGMPKERFSAEFPKEGPSILRIQQVVRGDSAAYFCASSPGSRGRSHYNEQFFGPGTRLTVL.